The clone carrying this T cell receptor beta chain was detected only once. Its target is unknown. The record originates from a study of CD8+CD57+ T cells in acquired aplastic anemia. Study observations and caveats: About 30 CD8+ CDR3 sequences occurred in both the patients and the controls.

The CDR3 consists of 17 residues. CDR1 is SGHTA, CDR2 FQGTGA, per germline. Trimming cost V 5 bases and J 4 bases, with 20 bases left between them. CDR3 and TCR beta VDJ profiling relied on a genomic DNA template. MiXCR, applied by TCRdb to the reads, yields one record per CDR3 protein. The table shows around 250,000 distinct CDR3 sequences, with around 60% occurring only once. The specimen was sorted CD4+, CD8+, or CD8+CD57+ T cells (not recorded which) from PBMCs. The TCR sequence derives from a human donor with severe aplastic anemia or a healthy control (not recorded which). This rearrangement joins TRBV7-3 to TRBJ1-4; D remains ambiguous. CDR3 amino acids: CASSPGGGPKVNEKLFF. CDR3 coding DNA: TGTGCCAGCAGCCCCGGTGGAGGACCTAAAGTTAATGAAAAACTGTTTTTT.